The table lists the clone carrying this T cell receptor beta chain with a count of one. Per the original methods: Quantification of nucleated cells was approximated via reference gene primer amplification. This table comes from immunoSEQ multiplex PCR, and its TCRdb copy is limited to in-frame clones, with some not included. V, J and clone size reflect that table, while D and trimming were determined from the DNA. The sample includes under 450,000 clones, about nine tenths of them seen just once. The CDR3 length is 20 residues. Germline loops: CDR1 MGHRA, CDR2 YSYEKL. V dropped 5 bases and J dropped 1; count of bases not matched to a gene: 14. The data were obtained in a study of blood T cell repertoires in COVID-19. Looking at the study overall: COVID-19 samples collected from the United States, Italy and Spain covered acute and convalescent phases. Nucleic acid was either cDNA or gDNA, and it came from T cells, B-cell-depleted T cells, or PBMCs.

Those enrolled in Seattle joined during active infection and were followed longitudinally afterward. This chain joins TRBV4-1 and TRBJ1-4; 12 bases agree with TRBD1. The sequence was collected from a woman between 50 and 59 years old with COVID-19, enrolled during active disease. Source material: peripheral blood. The CDR3 spells CASSFRPPGQGARTNEKLFF. DNA of the CDR3: TGCGCCAGCAGCTTCCGACCCCCGGGACAGGGGGCTAGAACTAATGAAAAACTGTTTTTT.